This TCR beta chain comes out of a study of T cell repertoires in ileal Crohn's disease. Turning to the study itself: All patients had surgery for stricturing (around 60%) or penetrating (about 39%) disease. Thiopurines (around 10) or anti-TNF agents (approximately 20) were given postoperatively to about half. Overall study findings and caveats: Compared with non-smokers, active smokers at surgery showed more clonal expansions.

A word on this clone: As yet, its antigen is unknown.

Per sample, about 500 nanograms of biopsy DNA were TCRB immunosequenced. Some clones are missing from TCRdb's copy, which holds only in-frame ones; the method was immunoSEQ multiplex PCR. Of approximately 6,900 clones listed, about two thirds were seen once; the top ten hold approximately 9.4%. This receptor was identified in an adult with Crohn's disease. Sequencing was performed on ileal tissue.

The CDR3 region is CASRDRGYTEAFF. The CDR3 nucleotides read TGCGCCAGCAGGGACAGGGGGTATACTGAAGCTTTCTTT. The chain has TRBV10-2 and TRBJ1-1; 10 positions match TRBD1. Germline V CDR1 and CDR2: WSHSY, SAAADI. This CDR3 has 13 amino acids. V lost 6 bases to trimming and J lost 5 bases; unmatched junction nucleotides: 3.